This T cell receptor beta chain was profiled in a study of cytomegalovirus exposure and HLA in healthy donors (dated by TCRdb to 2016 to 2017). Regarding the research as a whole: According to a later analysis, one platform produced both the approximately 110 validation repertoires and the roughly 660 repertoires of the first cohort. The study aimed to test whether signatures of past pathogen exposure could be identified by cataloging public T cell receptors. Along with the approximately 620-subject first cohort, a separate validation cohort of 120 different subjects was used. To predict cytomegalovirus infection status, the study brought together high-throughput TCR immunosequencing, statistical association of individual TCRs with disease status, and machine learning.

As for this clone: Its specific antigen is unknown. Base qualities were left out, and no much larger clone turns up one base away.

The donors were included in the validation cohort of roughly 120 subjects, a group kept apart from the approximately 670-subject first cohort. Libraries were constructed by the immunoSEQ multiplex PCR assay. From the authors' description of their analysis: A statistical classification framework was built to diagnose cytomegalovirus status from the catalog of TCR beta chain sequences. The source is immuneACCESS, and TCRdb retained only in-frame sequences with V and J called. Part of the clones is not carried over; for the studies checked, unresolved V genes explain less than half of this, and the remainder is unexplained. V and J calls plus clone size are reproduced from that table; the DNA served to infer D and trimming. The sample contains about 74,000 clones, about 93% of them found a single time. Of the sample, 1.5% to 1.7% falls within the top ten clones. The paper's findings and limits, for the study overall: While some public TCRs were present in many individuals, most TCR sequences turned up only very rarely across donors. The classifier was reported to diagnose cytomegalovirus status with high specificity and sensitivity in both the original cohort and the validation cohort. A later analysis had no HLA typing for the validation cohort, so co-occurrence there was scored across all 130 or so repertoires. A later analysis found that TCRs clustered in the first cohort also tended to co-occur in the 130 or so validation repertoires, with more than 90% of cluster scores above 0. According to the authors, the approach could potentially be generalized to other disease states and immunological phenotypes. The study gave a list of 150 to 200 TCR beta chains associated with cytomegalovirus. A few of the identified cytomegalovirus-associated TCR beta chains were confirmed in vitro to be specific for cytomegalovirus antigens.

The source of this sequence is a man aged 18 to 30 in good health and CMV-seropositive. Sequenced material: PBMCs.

The DNA is TGTGCCAGCAGCCAAGTAATGAGTGAGCAGTTCTTC. Translated, this is CASSQVMSEQFF. The chain employs TRBV14 and TRBJ2-1, with the D segment identity uncertain. V and J lose 1 base and 9 bases, and a span of 7 bases separates them. Measured from the cysteine to the phenylalanine, the CDR3 is 12 residues long. Only CDR3 DNA is held: 36 bases, read in frame from base 1. CDR1 and CDR2, per the germline V gene, are SGHDN and FVKESK.